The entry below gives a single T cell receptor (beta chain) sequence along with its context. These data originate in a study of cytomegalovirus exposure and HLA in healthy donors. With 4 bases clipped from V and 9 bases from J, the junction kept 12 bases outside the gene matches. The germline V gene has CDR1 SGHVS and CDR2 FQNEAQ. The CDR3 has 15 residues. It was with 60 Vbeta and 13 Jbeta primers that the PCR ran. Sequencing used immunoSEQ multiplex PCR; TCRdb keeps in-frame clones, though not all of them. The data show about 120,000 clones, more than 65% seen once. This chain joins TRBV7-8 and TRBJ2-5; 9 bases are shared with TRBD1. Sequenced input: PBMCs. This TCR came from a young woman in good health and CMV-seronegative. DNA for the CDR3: TGTGCCAGCAGCTCCCGGGACAGGGTGGTTACCCCCCAGTACTTC. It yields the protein CASSSRDRVVTPQYF.